Each of the 27 T cell receptor beta chains below was sequenced from the same sample in a study of response to subunit inactivated influenza vaccine. TCRdb redid the calling of the RT-PCR reads with MiXCR, one entry per CDR3 protein. The repertoire holds more than 400,000 distinct CDR3 sequences, with approximately 9.9% as singletons. Sequencing was performed on PBMCs from blood, taken 45 days after vaccination. Every receptor here comes from a man in his fifties or sixties who received an inactivated influenza vaccine.

The chain is built from TRBV7-2 and TRBJ1-4; D is uncertain. Trimming pared 3 bases from V and 8 bases from J, leaving 10 bases between. This CDR3 is 13 amino acids long. Germline V gives CDR1 SGHTA, CDR2 FQGNSA. CDR3: CASSLDRAEKLFF. For the CDR3, the DNA is TGTGCCAGCAGCTTGGATAGGGCCGAAAAACTGTTTTTT.

This clonotype was picked up a small number of times. The chain carries TRBV4-2 and TRBJ2-7, with TRBD2 matching 10 bases. The J segment lost 6 bases and the V segment lost 2 bases, leaving 4 bases of the junction unmatched. This CDR3 region has 14 residues. Germline lookup yields CDR1 LGHNA and CDR2 YNFKEQ. CDR3 sequence: CASSQTSGNLEQYF. CDR3 sequence (DNA): TGTGCCAGCAGCCAAACTAGCGGGAACCTCGAGCAGTACTTC.

This clonotype was detected only a few times. This chain links TRBV25-1 with TRBJ1-4; no reliable D call. The CDR3 extends over 13 amino acids. CDR1 MGHDK and CDR2 SYGVNS come from the germline V gene. Trimming took off 4 bases at V and 8 bases at J, with 11 bases between the two ends. CDR3 protein: CASSANTGEKLFF. Written as DNA, the CDR3 is TGTGCCAGCAGTGCTAACACTGGGGAAAAACTGTTTTTT.

This chain's CDR3 is CASSPGHGGADTQYF. CDR3 coding DNA: TGTGCCAGCAGCCCCGGACATGGAGGAGCAGATACGCAGTATTTT. The rearrangement links TRBV4-2 to TRBJ2-3; the D call may be TRBD1 or TRBD2 (5 bases each). From germline, CDR1 is LGHNA and CDR2 YNFKEQ. V lost 4 bases and J lost 4, with 15 bases in between. The CDR3 is 15 amino acids.

The chain couples TRBV11-2 to TRBJ1-4, with 8 bases matching TRBD1. The CDR3 is made up of 18 amino acids. The germline CDR1 and CDR2 sequences are SGHAT and FQNNGV. Trimming at V came to 3 bases and at J to 3 bases, leaving 12 bases not matched to a gene. The CDR3 nucleotides read TGTGCCAGCAGCTTTGAGGTCAGGGGGCCTAAGTCTAATGAAAAACTGTTTTTT. Translated, it gives CASSFEVRGPKSNEKLFF.

This clonotype has at least ten counts. V is TRBV7-2 and J is TRBJ2-5, with a possible D match to TRBD1 (6 bases). V shed 1 base and J shed 5 bases, with 17 bases lying between them. The CDR3 is made up of 16 amino acids. Germline V CDR1 and CDR2: SGHTA, FQGNSA. The CDR3 loop reads CASSLEHRAWGETQYF. CDR3 DNA sequence: TGTGCCAGCAGCTTAGAACACAGGGCCTGGGGGGAGACCCAGTACTTC.

This clonotype was observed at least ten times. The V gene is TRBV7-2, the J gene TRBJ2-1; 8 bases line up with TRBD2. V shed 1 base, J shed 4 bases, and the junction held 9 bases outside the gene matches. The CDR3 length is 17 residues. CDR1 SGHTA and CDR2 FQGNSA come from the germline V gene. CDR3 sequence reads: CASSLVSTSGRYNEQFF. The CDR3 nucleotides are TGTGCCAGCAGCTTAGTTTCCACTAGCGGTCGTTACAATGAGCAGTTCTTC. Full variable domain (remainder filled in from reference TRBV7-2 and TRBJ2-1): GAGVSQSPSNKVTEKGKDVELRCDPISGHTALYWYRQSLGQGLEFLIYFQGNSAPDKSGLPSDRFSAERTGGSVSTLTIQRTQQEDSAVYLCASSLVSTSGRYNEQFFGPGTRLTVL.

J is TRBJ1-6 and V is TRBV6-5; 7 bases map to TRBD1. The ends lost 0 bases at V and 3 bases at J; junction bases unmatched: 5. The CDR3 extends over 17 amino acids. The germline CDR1 and CDR2 sequences are MNHEY and SVGAGI. CDR3 nucleotide sequence: TGTGCCAGCAGTTACTCGAAGGGGGCCCACTATAATTCACCCCTCCACTTT. Its translation is CASSYSKGAHYNSPLHF.

This clonotype was recorded many times. The chain couples TRBV4-1 to TRBJ2-7, with 7 bases aligning to TRBD1. Per the germline V gene, CDR1 is MGHRA and CDR2 is YSYEKL. V lost 0 bases to trimming and J lost 1 base; unmatched junction nucleotides: 9. The CDR3 loop spans 17 amino acids. The CDR3 nucleotides read TGCGCCAGCAGCCAAGACTTGGACAGGCTGACATCCTACGAGCAGTACTTC. Amino acid sequence: CASSQDLDRLTSYEQYF.

This clonotype occurred a few times. V usage is TRBV7-2 and J usage is TRBJ1-1; D remains ambiguous. Germline V lookup: CDR1 SGHTA, CDR2 FQGNSA. V lost 0 bases and J lost 0, with 11 bases in between. The CDR3 runs to 16 residues. CDR3 sequence (DNA): TGTGCCAGCAGCTTAGCTGGACGGAGAATGAACACTGAAGCTTTCTTT. Its translation: CASSLAGRRMNTEAFF.

This clonotype was picked up a small number of times. The rearrangement joins TRBV5-6 to TRBJ1-4; 7 bases align to TRBD1. Germline-derived CDR1 and CDR2 are SGHDT and YYEEEE. The CDR3 is made up of 14 amino acids. V shed 2 bases, J shed 7 bases, and the junction held 5 bases outside the gene matches. CDR3 amino acids: CASSFIRGSEKLFF. In DNA, the CDR3 is TGTGCCAGCAGCTTCATCAGGGGGAGTGAAAAACTGTTTTTT.

The chain joins TRBV9 to TRBJ2-1, with 8 bases identical to TRBD2. The CDR3 contains 18 residues. The V segment lost 3 bases and the J segment 7 bases; nucleotides outside the gene matches: 18. The germline V gene has CDR1 SGDLS and CDR2 YYNGEE. The CDR3 here is CASSARGASANLGNEQFF. In DNA form, the CDR3 reads TGTGCCAGCAGCGCGCGGGGGGCTAGCGCGAACCTGGGTAATGAGCAGTTCTTC.

This clonotype was seen more than once but under ten times. The gene calls are TRBV3-1 and TRBJ2-2; D unclear. The germline gives CDR1 LGHDT, CDR2 YNNKEL (reference sequence). Deletions cut 1 base from V and 8 bases from J, with 5 bases between. The CDR3 sequence is 12 residues long. The CDR3 region is CASSQVAGELFF. CDR3 in DNA: TGTGCCAGCAGCCAAGTAGCTGGGGAGCTGTTTTTT.

Ten or more counts support this clonotype. The chain links TRBV12-3 or TRBV12-4 to TRBJ2-5, with 8 bases lining up with TRBD2. The CDR3 has 14 residues. V shed 7 bases, J shed 2 bases, and the junction held 6 bases outside the gene matches. CDR3 loop: CASKSGGVQETQYF. CDR3 nucleotides: TGTGCCAGCAAATCGGGGGGGGTTCAAGAGACCCAGTACTTC.

This chain uses TRBV11-2 with TRBJ2-4; D is possibly TRBD1 or TRBD2 (5 bases each). Germline V lookup: CDR1 SGHAT, CDR2 FQNNGV. V was trimmed by 5 bases and J by 0 bases, leaving 14 bases between them. The CDR3 loop spans 16 amino acids. In nucleotides, the CDR3 is TGTGCCAGCAGCAACAGCCGGGACCTAGCCAAAAACATTCAGTACTTC. As protein: CASSNSRDLAKNIQYF.

The chain recombines TRBV6-2 or TRBV6-3 with TRBJ2-1; 14 bases are a match to TRBD2. The CDR3 loop spans 20 amino acids. Germline V gene lookup returns CDR1 MNHEY and CDR2 SVGEGT. J was trimmed by 0 bases and V by 3 bases; bases with no gene match: 10. As DNA, the CDR3 is TGTGCCAGCAGTTATCCGGGACTAGCGGGAGTCCCTAGCTCCTACAATGAGCAGTTCTTC. Its translation: CASSYPGLAGVPSSYNEQFF.

In this sample, this clonotype turned up a few times. CDR3 sequence: CSASSQGNEQYF. For the CDR3, the DNA is TGCAGTGCTAGTTCCCAGGGTAACGAGCAGTACTTC. The chain links TRBV20-1 to TRBJ2-7, with D tentatively TRBD1 (5 bases). The V gene lost 3 bases and the J gene lost 5 bases, with 11 bases spanning the gap. CDR1 is DFQATT, CDR2 SNEGSKA, per germline (reference sequence). The CDR3 sequence is 12 residues long.

This clonotype was recorded a few times. The rearrangement links TRBV3-1 to TRBJ2-7; D call uncertain. Germline CDR1 and CDR2: LGHDT and YNNKEL (reference sequence). The germline V and J ends were trimmed by 4 bases and 0 bases, with 7 bases remaining between them. The length of the CDR3 is 13 residues. The CDR3 region has the DNA TGTGCCAGCAGCCCCGTGGTCTCCTACGAGCAGTACTTC. Protein sequence: CASSPVVSYEQYF.

There are a few counts of this clonotype. V gene TRBV5-1 combines with J gene TRBJ1-1; D is unresolved. Looked up from germline, CDR1 is SGHRS and CDR2 is YFSETQ. Trimming left V 4 bases short and J 1 base short, with 14 bases between. CDR3 length: 15 amino acids. CDR3: CASSRSTLANTEAFF. The CDR3 DNA reads as TGCGCCAGCAGCCGATCCACCCTAGCGAACACTGAAGCTTTCTTT. Drawing the rest from reference TRBV5-1 and TRBJ1-1, the complete variable domain is KAGVTQTPRYLIKTRGQQVTLSCSPISGHRSVSWYQQTPGQGLQFLFEYFSETQRNKGNFPGRFSGRQFSNSRSEMNVSTLELGDSALYLCASSRSTLANTEAFFGQGTRLTVV.

In DNA form, the CDR3 reads TGCAGCGCCTACGGGGTACCGGGACACCGGACTGAAGCTTTCTTT. This encodes CSAYGVPGHRTEAFF. The chain employs TRBV29-1 and TRBJ1-1, with D perhaps matching TRBD1 (6 bases). Trimming pared 7 bases from V and 5 bases from J, leaving 23 bases between. The germline gives CDR1 SQVTM, CDR2 ANQGSEA. CDR3 length equals 15 residues.

This clonotype was seen only a few times. The CDR3 carries no conserved terminal phenylalanine or tryptophan, so it likely arises from a read error. The chain has TRBV7-9 and TRBJ2-1; 9 bases map to TRBD1. Germline loops: CDR1 SEHNR, CDR2 FQNEAQ (reference sequence). V trimming: 4 bases; J trimming: 2 bases; junction bases outside the gene matches: 6. This CDR3 comprises 16 residues. This CDR3 reads CASSYRRTGAYNEQFS. DNA of the CDR3: TGTGCCAGCAGCTACCGCCGGACAGGGGCCTACAATGAGCAGTTCTCC.

V usage is TRBV20-1 and J usage is TRBJ2-5; D is undetermined. Germline assignment: CDR1 DFQATT and CDR2 SNEGSKA (reference sequence). V was trimmed by 0 bases and J by 0 bases, leaving 5 bases between them. CDR3 length: 13 amino acids. CDR3: CSAREQNQETQYF. In DNA form, the CDR3 reads TGCAGTGCTAGAGAGCAGAACCAAGAGACCCAGTACTTC.

This clonotype occurred a few times. The J gene is TRBJ2-1, the V gene TRBV2; tentative D call: TRBD2 (7 bases). The V and J ends lost 6 bases and 9 bases respectively, with 21 bases between them. This CDR3 has 15 amino acids. Per germline, CDR1 SNHLY and CDR2 FYNNEI. CDR3 loop: CASSRLKGGPIEQFF. In nucleotides, the CDR3 is TGTGCCAGCAGCCGGCTTAAGGGGGGGCCAATTGAGCAGTTCTTC.

This clonotype was observed a few times. This chain connects TRBV20-1 to TRBJ2-3; 12 bases map to TRBD2. Looked up from germline, CDR1 is DFQATT and CDR2 is SNEGSKA (reference sequence). The CDR3 runs to 17 residues. The junction had 7 bases not matched to a gene; V was cut back by 3 bases and J by 0 bases. The CDR3 region is CSARASGRGGSTDTQYF. The CDR3 DNA is TGCAGTGCTAGGGCTAGCGGGAGGGGAGGGAGCACAGATACGCAGTATTTT.

In this sample, this clonotype turned up many times. The rearrangement uses TRBV6-1 and TRBJ2-1; 10 bases map to TRBD1. Trimming cost V 6 bases and J 6 bases; bases outside gene matches: 14. The CDR3 length is 17 residues. Germline loops: CDR1 MNHNS, CDR2 SASEGT. This CDR3 reads CASRPFDRGHQSNEQFF. The DNA for the CDR3 is TGTGCCAGCAGACCCTTCGACAGGGGGCATCAAAGCAATGAGCAGTTCTTC.

The V call is TRBV2, the J call TRBJ2-5, with 8 bases matching TRBD1. CDR1 SNHLY and CDR2 FYNNEI come from the germline V gene. V lost 6 bases and J lost 4; bases outside the gene matches: 7. This CDR3 region has 14 residues. The CDR3 nucleotides are TGTGCCAGCAGCACAGACAGGGGCGCAGAGACCCAGTACTTC. Protein sequence: CASSTDRGAETQYF.

This chain joins TRBV20-1 and TRBJ2-7, with D perhaps TRBD1 (6 bases). The V gene lost 3 bases and the J gene lost 2 bases, with 17 bases spanning the gap. Germline values: CDR1 DFQATT, CDR2 SNEGSKA (reference sequence). CDR3 size: 15 residues. The CDR3 spells CSARGNRDRTYEQYF. As DNA, the CDR3 is TGCAGTGCTAGGGGGAACAGGGATCGGACCTACGAGCAGTACTTC.